This entry lists 14 T cell receptor beta chains sequenced from one sample in a study. TCRdb analysed the 5' RACE reads with MiXCR anew, one entry per CDR3 protein. Of tens of thousands of distinct CDR3 sequences in the sample, around 28% were seen once. The sample consisted of naive CD4+ T cells sorted from blood. Subset noted: naive CD4+ T cells, CD4+CD45RA+CD25-. These receptors all come from a female donor with breast cancer.

This clonotype was seen only a few times. This chain uses TRBV11-2 with TRBJ2-1; D is unclear. V was cut by 0 bases and J by 3 bases, with 3 bases left in between. CDR1 is SGHAT, CDR2 FQNNGV, per germline. The CDR3 sequence is 13 residues long. The CDR3 loop reads CASSLERYNEQFF. CDR3 DNA: TGTGCCAGCAGCTTAGAACGCTACAATGAGCAGTTCTTC. Supplemented by reference TRBV11-2 and TRBJ2-1, the full variable domain reads EAGVAQSPRYKIIEKRQSVAFWCNPISGHATLYWYQQILGQGPKLLIQFQNNGVVDDSQLPKDRFSAERLKGVDSTLKIQPAKLEDSAVYLCASSLERYNEQFFGPGTRLTVL.

V usage is TRBV5-5 and J usage is TRBJ1-3; D is uncertain. CDR1 and CDR2 (germline): SGHKS, YYEKEE (reference sequence). CDR3 length: 15 residues. V was trimmed by 0 bases and J by 1 base, leaving 8 bases between them. The CDR3 nucleotides are TGTGCCAGCAGCTTGGTCGGCATTTCTGGAAACACCATATATTTT. Amino acids: CASSLVGISGNTIYF.

This clonotype was detected a few times. V usage is TRBV29-1 and J usage is TRBJ2-6, with D uncertain. The CDR3 contains 16 residues. Germline V lookup: CDR1 SQVTM, CDR2 ANQGSEA. V dropped 2 bases and J dropped 0 bases, with 11 bases sitting between them. DNA for the CDR3: TGCAGCGTTGAAACGGACGTTGACTCTGGGGCCAACGTCCTGACTTTC. It specifies CSVETDVDSGANVLTF.

The chain employs TRBV10-3 and TRBJ1-1; the D is unclear. Per germline, CDR1 ENHRY and CDR2 SYGVKD. CDR3 length equals 12 residues. Trimming left V 6 bases short and J 0 bases short, with 5 bases between. CDR3 coding DNA: TGTGCCATCAGAGGCCTGAACACTGAAGCTTTCTTT. It codes for CAIRGLNTEAFF.

V and J are TRBV7-3 and TRBJ2-3, with 7 nucleotides matching TRBD2. Germline CDR1 SGHTA, CDR2 FQGTGA. Trimming at V came to 5 bases and at J to 3 bases, leaving 11 bases not matched to a gene. The CDR3 has 16 amino acids. CDR3 in DNA: TGTGCCAGCAGCCGAACTTCGGGTAGCGGGACAGATACGCAGTATTTT. Amino acid sequence: CASSRTSGSGTDTQYF.

This chain links TRBV20-1 with TRBJ2-1, with D perhaps matching TRBD1 or TRBD2 (6 bases each). Trimming stripped 0 bases from V and 0 bases from J, with 9 bases between. The CDR3 has 15 amino acids. The germline gives CDR1 DFQATT, CDR2 SNEGSKA (reference sequence). The CDR3 protein is CSARDSGASYNEQFF. CDR3 nucleotide sequence: TGCAGTGCTAGAGATTCGGGGGCCTCCTACAATGAGCAGTTCTTC.

This clonotype came up a few times. The V gene is TRBV20-1, the J gene TRBJ2-7, with no clear D. The CDR3 consists of 14 residues. From germline, CDR1 is DFQATT and CDR2 SNEGSKA (reference sequence). Deletions cut 0 bases from V and 6 bases from J, with 15 bases between. CDR3 in DNA: TGCAGTGCTAGAGATCGGCCGGACCCTAGCGAGCAGTACTTC. It is translated as CSARDRPDPSEQYF.

There are a few counts of this clonotype. The chain joins TRBV5-1 to TRBJ2-3; 9 bases agree with TRBD2. Germline loops: CDR1 SGHRS, CDR2 YFSETQ. The CDR3 spans 16 residues. V gave up 2 bases and J gave up 3 bases; unmatched junction bases: 7. The CDR3 region is CASSLSGRSPTDTQYF. CDR3 sequence (DNA): TGCGCCAGCAGCTTAAGCGGGAGGAGTCCAACAGATACGCAGTATTTT.

The chain has TRBV5-1 and TRBJ2-3, with 9 positions matching TRBD2. The V and J ends lost 0 bases and 0 bases, in that order; junction bases with no gene match: 5. From germline, CDR1 is SGHRS and CDR2 YFSETQ. The CDR3 has 17 residues. The CDR3 spells CASSLAPSGTSTDTQYF. The DNA for the CDR3 is TGCGCCAGCAGCTTGGCCCCTAGCGGGACAAGCACAGATACGCAGTATTTT.

The chain uses TRBV9 and TRBJ1-1, with unresolved D. CDR1 SGDLS and CDR2 YYNGEE come from the germline V gene. Trimming removed 4 bases at V and 5 bases at J, with 12 bases between. This CDR3 spans 13 amino acids. The CDR3 loop is CASSLRPGTEAFF. The DNA of the CDR3 is TGTGCCAGCAGCTTACGTCCGGGGACTGAAGCTTTCTTT.

This chain uses TRBV7-9 with TRBJ2-1, with no clear D. From germline, CDR1 is SEHNR and CDR2 FQNEAQ (reference sequence). V gave up 0 bases and J gave up 5 bases, with 8 bases separating them. The CDR3 runs 14 residues. The CDR3 region is CASSLAGWDNEQFF. As DNA, the CDR3 is TGTGCCAGCAGCTTAGCCGGGTGGGACAATGAGCAGTTCTTC.

The gene calls are TRBV7-9 and TRBJ2-1; 9 nucleotides match TRBD1. The V and J ends lost 5 bases and 12 bases, in that order; junction bases with no gene match: 11. Germline lookup yields CDR1 SEHNR and CDR2 FQNEAQ (reference sequence). CDR3 length: 14 amino acids. This CDR3 is CASSHRGPGNRQFF. CDR3 bases: TGTGCCAGCAGCCACAGGGGGCCCGGTAATCGGCAGTTCTTC.

The chain joins TRBV5-5 to TRBJ1-1, with D unresolved. The V gene's germline CDR1 is SGHKS and CDR2 YYEKEE (reference sequence). The CDR3 runs to 14 residues. The ends were cut back, 1 base at V and 1 base at J, with 8 bases in the middle. This chain's CDR3 is CASSLSSGNTEAFF. The CDR3 DNA follows: TGTGCCAGCAGCTTGAGTTCCGGGAACACTGAAGCTTTCTTT.

In regard to this clonotype: This likely comes from a read error, as the CDR3 has no conserved phenylalanine or tryptophan at its end. This chain links TRBV2 with TRBJ1-2; 7 bases are shared with TRBD1. The length of the CDR3 is 12 residues. V lost 6 bases, J lost 4 bases, and 2 bases stayed unmatched. CDR1 and CDR2 (germline): SNHLY, FYNNEI. CDR3 bases: TGTGCCAGCAGAGGACAGGCCTATGGCTACACCTCC. It yields the protein CASRGQAYGYTS.